The 17 T cell receptor beta chains below come from one sample, sequenced in a study of T-cell reconstitution after alpha-beta-depleted transplantation in children. The authors prepared the TCRbeta library with unique molecular identifiers. One entry per CDR3 protein results from TCRdb running MiXCR on the PCR reads. This table has hundreds of thousands of distinct CDR3 sequences, roughly 16% appearing once. Material: PBMCs, mostly from graft donor cells, obtained 360 days after TCRalphabeta/CD19-depleted stem cell transplant. These receptors all stem from a boy in the first two years of life who had a stem cell transplant for Wiskott-Aldrich syndrome, so the T cells may come from the graft donor.

The rearrangement links TRBV7-9 to TRBJ2-1, with a possible D match to TRBD1 (6 bases). The CDR3 has 16 amino acids. V gave up 3 bases and J gave up 2 bases, with 14 bases separating them. Looked up from germline, CDR1 is SEHNR and CDR2 is FQNEAQ (reference sequence). DNA for the CDR3: TGTGCCAGCAGCTTTAGGCGGACAGCTACCTACAATGAGCAGTTCTTC. Its translation is CASSFRRTATYNEQFF. Full variable domain (remainder filled in from reference TRBV7-9 and TRBJ2-1): DTGVSQNPRHKITKRGQNVTFRCDPISEHNRLYWYRQTLGQGPEFLTYFQNEAQLEKSRLLSDRFSAERPKGSFSTLEIQRTEQGDSAMYLCASSFRRTATYNEQFFGPGTRLTVL.

The V call is TRBV7-7, the J call TRBJ2-4, with a weak D call TRBD1 (6 bases). The CDR3 is 15 residues long. V lost 3 bases and J lost 1, with 10 bases in between. The germline V gene encodes CDR1 SSHAT and CDR2 FNYEAQ (reference sequence). This CDR3 is CASSFWDIAKNIQYF. CDR3 bases: TGTGCCAGCAGCTTTTGGGACATTGCCAAAAACATTCAGTACTTC.

This chain uses TRBV5-1 with TRBJ2-3; D is perhaps TRBD1 (6 bases). CDR1 is SGHRS, CDR2 YFSETQ, per germline. The CDR3 length is 16 residues. V lost 3 bases and J 0 bases, leaving 14 bases between the germline ends. CDR3 region: CASSSQGATSTDTQYF. As DNA, the CDR3 is TGCGCCAGCAGCTCACAGGGTGCAACTAGCACAGATACGCAGTATTTT.

This clonotype was counted a few times. The V gene is TRBV5-1, the J gene TRBJ1-1; tentatively, D is TRBD1 (5 bases). V was trimmed by 2 bases and J by 8 bases, leaving 13 bases between them. The CDR3 spans 13 residues. The germline V gene encodes CDR1 SGHRS and CDR2 YFSETQ. The chain's CDR3 is CASSLDSRVEAFF. In DNA, the CDR3 is TGCGCCAGCAGCTTAGACAGTCGCGTAGAAGCTTTCTTT.

A few counts support this clonotype. The V gene is TRBV14, the J gene TRBJ2-5; a possible D gene is TRBD2 (5 bases). This CDR3 has 13 residues. Trimming removed 3 bases from V and 6 bases from J, with 11 bases in between. Germline values: CDR1 SGHDN, CDR2 FVKESK. This CDR3 reads CASSQDFWKTQYF. The CDR3 DNA reads as TGTGCCAGCAGCCAGGACTTTTGGAAGACCCAGTACTTC.

This chain connects TRBV4-3 to TRBJ2-3, with TRBD2 as a possible D gene (6 bases). The CDR3 contains 13 residues. Germline CDR1 and CDR2: LGHNA and YSLEER. Deletions cut 0 bases from V and 8 bases from J, with 9 bases between. CDR3 loop: CASSQEQGGTQYF. The CDR3 DNA is TGCGCCAGCAGCCAAGAGCAGGGAGGTACGCAGTATTTT.

The genes are TRBV7-8 and TRBJ2-3; maybe TRBD1 (5 bases). Germline CDR1 reads SGHVS; CDR2 reads FQNEAQ. With 0 bases removed from V and 1 base from J, the gap between germline ends came to 17 bases. This CDR3 comprises 18 residues. This CDR3 is CASSLAIYRLNRTDTQYF. The CDR3 DNA follows: TGTGCCAGCAGCTTAGCTATTTACAGGTTAAACCGCACAGATACGCAGTATTTT.

There are a few counts of this clonotype. The chain links TRBV9 to TRBJ2-3; D is unresolved. Germline CDR1 SGDLS, CDR2 YYNGEE. Trimming stripped 3 bases from V and 0 bases from J, with 8 bases between. This CDR3 comprises 14 residues. CDR3: CASSAYKSTDTQYF. CDR3 DNA sequence: TGTGCCAGCAGCGCCTACAAGAGCACAGATACGCAGTATTTT.

This clonotype came up a few times. The gene calls are TRBV29-1 and TRBJ1-3, with D tentatively TRBD1 (6 bases). Trimming pared 6 bases from V and 4 bases from J, leaving 13 bases between. CDR1 and CDR2 from the germline V gene are SQVTM and ANQGSEA. The CDR3 spans 13 residues. CDR3 amino acids: CSVAPGVGNTIYF. The CDR3 bases are TGCAGCGTGGCCCCAGGGGTCGGAAACACCATATATTTT.

This chain links TRBV5-5 with TRBJ2-7, with 8 bases matching TRBD1. Looked up from germline, CDR1 is SGHKS and CDR2 is YYEKEE (reference sequence). Losses at the gene ends were 4 bases for V and 6 bases for J; bases not matched to a gene: 9. CDR3 length equals 14 residues. CDR3 DNA sequence: TGTGCCAGCAGCCCCACGCTAGACAGGGGCGAGCAGTACTTC. As protein: CASSPTLDRGEQYF.

This clonotype was observed a handful of times. The rearrangement joins TRBV10-3 to TRBJ1-6, with D uncertain. V gave up 3 bases and J gave up 6 bases, with 6 bases separating them. There are 13 residues in the CDR3. Germline V gene data show CDR1 as ENHRY and CDR2 as SYGVKD. DNA of the CDR3: TGTGCCATCAGTGAAGGGAGTAATTCACCCCTCCACTTT. It yields the protein CAISEGSNSPLHF.

Concerning this clonotype: Given a much more abundant clone one base away, this may be a read error. The chain carries TRBV20-1 and TRBJ2-7; possibly TRBD1 or TRBD2 for D (5 bases each). CDR3 length equals 16 residues. Per germline, CDR1 DFQATT and CDR2 SNEGSKA (reference sequence). V dropped 0 bases and J dropped 2 bases, with 17 bases sitting between them. The CDR3 bases are TGCAGTGCTAGAGACCTGGGGGATAGGGGCGCCTACGAGCAGTACTTC. Amino acid sequence: CSARDLGDRGAYEQYF.

The sample holds a few counts of this clonotype. The chain joins TRBV6-1 to TRBJ2-5; TRBD2 matches 10 bases. The CDR3 contains 14 residues. Trimming cost V 7 bases and J 4 bases; bases outside gene matches: 6. Germline values: CDR1 MNHNS, CDR2 SASEGT. The CDR3 coding sequence is TGTGCCAGCAAAGAGCGGGAGGGACTAGAGACCCAGTACTTC. This codes for CASKEREGLETQYF.

This clonotype has just a few counts. The chain uses TRBV4-1 and TRBJ2-1; D tentatively reads TRBD1 or TRBD2 (5 bases each). Germline CDR1 is MGHRA and CDR2 is YSYEKL. Trimming cost V 0 bases and J 4 bases, with 16 bases left between them. The CDR3 runs to 17 residues. CDR3 bases: TGCGCCAGCAGCCAAGAGGGAGTCGGGGACCCTTACAATGAGCAGTTCTTC. Its translation is CASSQEGVGDPYNEQFF.

This clonotype was counted between two and nine times. The genes are TRBV12-3 or TRBV12-4 and TRBJ2-2; the D is unclear. The CDR3 runs 13 residues. Trimming took off 8 bases at V and 3 bases at J, with 10 bases between the two ends. Written as DNA, the CDR3 is TGTGCCAGCGGATCCTCTTACACCGGGGAGCTGTTTTTT. Encoded protein: CASGSSYTGELFF.

This clonotype appeared a few times. The chain links TRBV12-3 or TRBV12-4 to TRBJ2-1; D unclear. This CDR3 has 14 residues. Trimming removed 2 bases from V and 10 bases from J, with 15 bases in between. The CDR3 protein is CASSLPISRREQFF. The CDR3 coding sequence is TGTGCCAGCAGTTTACCCATCTCCCGCAGGGAGCAGTTCTTC.

The rearrangement joins TRBV5-5 to TRBJ2-3, with TRBD1 matching 10 bases. CDR3 length equals 15 residues. The V and J ends lost 5 bases and 6 bases, in that order; junction bases with no gene match: 9. The germline CDR1 and CDR2 sequences are SGHKS and YYEKEE (reference sequence). The CDR3 DNA reads as TGTGCCAGCAGGCCGGGACAGGGGATCTGGGATACGCAGTATTTT. It encodes CASRPGQGIWDTQYF.